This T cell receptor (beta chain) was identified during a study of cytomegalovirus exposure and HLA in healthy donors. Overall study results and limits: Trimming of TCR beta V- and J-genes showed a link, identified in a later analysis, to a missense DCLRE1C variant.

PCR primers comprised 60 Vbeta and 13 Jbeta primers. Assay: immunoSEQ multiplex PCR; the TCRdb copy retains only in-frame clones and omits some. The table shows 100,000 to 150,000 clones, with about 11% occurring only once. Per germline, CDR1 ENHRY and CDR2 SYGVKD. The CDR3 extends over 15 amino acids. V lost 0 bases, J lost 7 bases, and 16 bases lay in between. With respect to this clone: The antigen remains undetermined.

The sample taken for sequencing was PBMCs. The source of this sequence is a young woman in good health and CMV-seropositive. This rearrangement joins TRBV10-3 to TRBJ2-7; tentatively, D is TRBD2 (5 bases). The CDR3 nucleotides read TGTGCCATCAGTGAGTCGATTTTGGGAGCGTGGGAGCAGTACTTC. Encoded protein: CAISESILGAWEQYF.